The following is a T cell receptor (beta chain) sequence with its context. Its matching antigen is unknown. This CDR3 region has 12 residues. V lost 11 bases to trimming and J lost 1 base, with 11 bases between them. CDR1 is SEHNR and CDR2 is FQNEAQ in the germline V gene (reference sequence). This specimen belongs to a study of OX40 agonist ivuxolimab in advanced cancers. About the study: A history of anti-PD-1, anti-PD-L1 or anti-CTLA-4 therapy was acceptable, and about 37% had some. Two patients with cutaneous melanoma and one with hepatocellular carcinoma, three in total, showed partial responses.

Here immunoSEQ multiplex PCR was the method, and the copy in TCRdb shows in-frame clones only, minus some. The repertoire has 30,000 to 40,000 clones, 79% of them found once; the top ten carry just over 14%. Study conclusions and caveats: The study did not work out the antigen specificity of the expanded peripheral T cells.

Here the sequenced sample was CD4+ or CD8+ T cells sorted from blood, taken in a trial of the OX40 agonist ivuxolimab. The rearrangement links TRBV7-9 to TRBJ2-5; perhaps TRBD1 as D (5 bases). The TCR sequence derives from an adult with an advanced solid tumor such as melanoma, head and neck, liver or kidney cancer. The CDR3 reads CASDSVQETQYF. The CDR3 DNA is TGTGCCTCCGACAGTGTCCAAGAGACCCAGTACTTC. The variable domain in full, with the rest retrieved from reference TRBV7-9 and TRBJ2-5, is DTGVSQNPRHKITKRGQNVTFRCDPISEHNRLYWYRQTLGQGPEFLTYFQNEAQLEKSRLLSDRFSAERPKGSFSTLEIQRTEQGDSAMYLCASDSVQETQYFGPGTRLLVL.